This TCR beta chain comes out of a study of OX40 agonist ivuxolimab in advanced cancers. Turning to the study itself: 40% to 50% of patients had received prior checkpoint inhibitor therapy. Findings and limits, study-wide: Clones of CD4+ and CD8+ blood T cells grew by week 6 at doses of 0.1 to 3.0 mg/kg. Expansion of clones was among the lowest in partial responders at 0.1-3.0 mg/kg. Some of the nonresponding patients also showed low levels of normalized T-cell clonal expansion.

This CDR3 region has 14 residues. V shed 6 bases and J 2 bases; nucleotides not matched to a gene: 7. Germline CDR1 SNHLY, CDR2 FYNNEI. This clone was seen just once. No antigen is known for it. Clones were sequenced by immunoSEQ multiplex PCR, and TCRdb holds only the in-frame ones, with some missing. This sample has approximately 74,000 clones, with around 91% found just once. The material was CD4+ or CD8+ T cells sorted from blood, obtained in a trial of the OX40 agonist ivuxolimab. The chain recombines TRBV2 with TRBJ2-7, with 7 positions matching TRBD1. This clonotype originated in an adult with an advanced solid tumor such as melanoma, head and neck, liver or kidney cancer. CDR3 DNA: TGTGCCAGCAGCCAACAGGGACAGCCCTACGAGCAGTACTTC. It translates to CASSQQGQPYEQYF.